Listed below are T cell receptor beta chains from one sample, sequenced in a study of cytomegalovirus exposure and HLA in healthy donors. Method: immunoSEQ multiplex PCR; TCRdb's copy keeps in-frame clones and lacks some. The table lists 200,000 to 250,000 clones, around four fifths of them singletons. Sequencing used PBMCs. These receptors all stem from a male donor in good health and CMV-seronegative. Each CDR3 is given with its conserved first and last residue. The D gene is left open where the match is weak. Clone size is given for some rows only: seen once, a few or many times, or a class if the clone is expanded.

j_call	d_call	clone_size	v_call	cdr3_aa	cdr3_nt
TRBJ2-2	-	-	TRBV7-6	CASSLWESSGELFF	TGTGCCAGCAGCTTGTGGGAGTCGTCCGGGGAGCTGTTTTTT
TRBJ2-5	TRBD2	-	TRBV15	CATSPRLAGVGETQYF	TGTGCCACCAGCCCGAGACTAGCGGGAGTAGGGGAGACCCAGTACTTC
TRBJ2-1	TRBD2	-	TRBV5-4	CASSSGLAVNEQFF	TGTGCCAGCAGCTCGGGACTAGCGGTAAATGAGCAGTTCTTC
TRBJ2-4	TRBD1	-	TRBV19	CASNKGALAKNIQYF	TGTGCCAGTAATAAGGGGGCTCTAGCCAAAAACATTCAGTACTTC
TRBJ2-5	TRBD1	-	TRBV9	CASSPSTGVQETQYF	TGTGCCAGCAGCCCCTCGACAGGGGTACAAGAGACCCAGTACTTC
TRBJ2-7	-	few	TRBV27	CASSDTGGLAGYEQYF	TGTGCCAGCAGTGATACAGGGGGCCTAGCGGGCTACGAGCAGTACTTC
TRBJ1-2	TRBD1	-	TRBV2	CASVDRAYGHTF	TGTGCCAGCGTGGACAGGGCTTATGGCCACACCTTC
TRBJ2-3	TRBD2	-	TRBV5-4	CASSPYGGGITGTQYF	TGTGCCAGCAGCCCCTATGGGGGAGGGATCACAGGTACGCAGTATTTT
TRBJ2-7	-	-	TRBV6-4	CASSPGEYGEQYF	TGTGCCAGCAGTCCGGGGGAGTATGGCGAGCAGTACTTC
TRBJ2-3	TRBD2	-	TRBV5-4	CASSLKWEGSDTQYF	TGTGCCAGCAGCTTGAAGTGGGAGGGGTCAGATACGCAGTATTTT
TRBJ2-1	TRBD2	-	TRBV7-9	CASSSGTSVNNEQFF	TGTGCCAGCAGCTCCGGGACTAGCGTTAACAATGAGCAGTTCTTC
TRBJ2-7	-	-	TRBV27	CASSFSRGPYEQYF	TGTGCCAGCAGTTTTAGCAGGGGACCCTACGAGCAGTACTTC
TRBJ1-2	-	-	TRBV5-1	CASSPFGQNGYTF	TGCGCCAGCAGCCCCTTCGGACAGAATGGCTACACCTTC
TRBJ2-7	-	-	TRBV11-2	CASSFSQAFSYEQYF	TGTGCCAGCAGCTTCAGTCAGGCCTTCTCCTACGAGCAGTACTTC
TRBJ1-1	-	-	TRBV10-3	CAISGRGGTEAFF	TGTGCCATCAGTGGGCGGGGGGGCACTGAAGCTTTCTTT
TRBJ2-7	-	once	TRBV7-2	CASSLGTATYEQYF	TGTGCCAGCAGCTTAGGGACAGCTACCTACGAGCAGTACTTC
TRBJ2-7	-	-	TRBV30	CAQSLGGYEQYF	TGTGCCCAAAGTCTGGGGGGCTACGAGCAGTACTTC
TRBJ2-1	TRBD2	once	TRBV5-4	CASSLGLAGAWDEQFF	TGTGCCAGCAGCTTGGGGCTAGCGGGAGCATGGGATGAGCAGTTCTTC
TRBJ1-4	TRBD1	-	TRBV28	CASSLPGQGKLFF	TGTGCCAGCAGTTTACCGGGACAGGGAAAACTGTTTTTT
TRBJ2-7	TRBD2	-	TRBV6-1	CASSRGRLTYEQYF	TGTGCCAGCAGTCGCGGGAGGCTTACCTACGAGCAGTACTTC
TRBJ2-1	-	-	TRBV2	CASAPGYNEQFF	TGTGCCAGCGCCCCAGGGTACAATGAGCAGTTCTTC
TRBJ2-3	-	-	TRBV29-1	CSVKTTDTQYF	TGCAGCGTGAAGACTACAGATACGCAGTATTTT
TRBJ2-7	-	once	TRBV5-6	CASSLALRGSYEQYF	TGTGCCAGCAGCTTGGCGCTTAGGGGGTCCTACGAGCAGTACTTC
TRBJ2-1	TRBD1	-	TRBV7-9	CASSEQGWDEQFF	TGTGCCAGCAGCGAACAGGGGTGGGATGAGCAGTTCTTC
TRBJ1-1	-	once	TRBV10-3	CAISDLGQNTEAFF	TGTGCCATCAGTGACTTAGGACAGAACACTGAAGCTTTCTTT
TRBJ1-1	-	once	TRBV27	CASSSPHTGNTEAFF	TGTGCCAGCAGTTCCCCTCACACAGGGAACACTGAAGCTTTCTTT